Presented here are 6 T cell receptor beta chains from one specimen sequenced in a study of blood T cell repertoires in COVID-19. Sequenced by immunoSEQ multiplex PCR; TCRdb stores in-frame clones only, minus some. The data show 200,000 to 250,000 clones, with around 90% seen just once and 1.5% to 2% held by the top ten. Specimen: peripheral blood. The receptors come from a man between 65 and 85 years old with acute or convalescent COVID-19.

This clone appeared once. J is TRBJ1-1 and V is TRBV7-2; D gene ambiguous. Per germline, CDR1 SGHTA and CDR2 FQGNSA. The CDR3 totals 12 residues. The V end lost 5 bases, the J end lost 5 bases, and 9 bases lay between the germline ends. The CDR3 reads CASSHPRTEAFF. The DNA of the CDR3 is TGTGCCAGCAGCCACCCGAGGACTGAAGCTTTCTTT.

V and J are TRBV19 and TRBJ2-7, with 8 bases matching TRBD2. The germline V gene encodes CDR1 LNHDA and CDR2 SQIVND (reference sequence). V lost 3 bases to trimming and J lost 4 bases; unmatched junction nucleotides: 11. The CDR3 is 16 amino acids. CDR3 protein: CASSILITSGVYEQYF. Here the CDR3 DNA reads TGTGCCAGTAGTATCTTAATAACTAGCGGAGTTTACGAGCAGTACTTC.

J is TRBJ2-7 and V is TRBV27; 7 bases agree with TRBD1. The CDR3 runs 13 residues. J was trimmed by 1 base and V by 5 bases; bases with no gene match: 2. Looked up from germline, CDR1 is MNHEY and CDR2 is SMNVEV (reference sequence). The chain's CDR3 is CASSPGQSYEQYF. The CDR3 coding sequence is TGTGCCAGCAGTCCGGGACAGTCCTACGAGCAGTACTTC.

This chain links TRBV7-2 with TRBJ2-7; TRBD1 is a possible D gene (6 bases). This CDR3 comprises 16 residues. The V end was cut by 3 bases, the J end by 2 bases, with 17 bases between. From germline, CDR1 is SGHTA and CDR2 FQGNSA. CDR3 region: CASSLGTGLSPYEQYF. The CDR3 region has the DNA TGTGCCAGCAGCTTGGGCACAGGGTTATCACCCTACGAGCAGTACTTC.

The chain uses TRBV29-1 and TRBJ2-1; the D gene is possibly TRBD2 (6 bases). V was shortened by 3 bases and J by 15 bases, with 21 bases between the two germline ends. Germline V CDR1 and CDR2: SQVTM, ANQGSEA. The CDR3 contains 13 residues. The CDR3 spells CSVEAGSGATGFF. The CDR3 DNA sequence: TGCAGCGTTGAGGCCGGGAGCGGAGCGACGGGGTTCTTC.

The CDR3 region has the DNA TGTGCCAGCAGTTATGACAGGGGGACGAACAATCAGCCCCAGCATTTT. Translation gives CASSYDRGTNNQPQHF. V usage is TRBV6-2 or TRBV6-3 and J usage is TRBJ1-5; 9 nucleotides line up with TRBD1. This CDR3 has 16 amino acids. The V and J ends lost 3 bases and 3 bases, in that order; junction bases with no gene match: 6. Germline CDR1 is MNHEY and CDR2 is SVGEGT.